These 14 T cell receptor beta chains originate from one sample sequenced in a study of tumor and adjacent non-tumor tissue in lung cancer. This sample's RNA came from whole unsorted tissue. Three rounds of nested PCR, following a modified ARM-PCR protocol, produced the TCRbeta library. MiXCR was run by TCRdb on the multiplex PCR reads, yielding one entry per CDR3 protein. The table lists 100,000 to 120,000 distinct CDR3 sequences, 84% of them singletons. Material for sequencing was lung tumor tissue. Source of these receptors: a man between 65 and 80 years old with non-small cell lung cancer.

Of note for this clonotype: One end of the junction varies from germline; a read error may be responsible. The V call is TRBV5-1, the J call TRBJ1-1, with D maybe TRBD1 (6 bases). From germline, CDR1 is SGHRS and CDR2 YFSETQ. This CDR3 has 14 amino acids. The CDR3, as DNA: TGCGCCAGCAGCGTAGGTGGGGGGCCCACTGGAGCTTTCTTT. As protein: CASSVGGGPTGAFF.

As to this clonotype: A much larger clone is a single base away; this may be a read error. The J gene is TRBJ1-5, the V gene TRBV28; weak D call: TRBD1 (5 bases). Per the germline V gene, CDR1 is MDHEN and CDR2 is SYDVKM. This CDR3 is 15 amino acids long. V was clipped by 5 bases and J by 6 bases, with 17 bases between them. The CDR3 here is CASSHYDAGSQPQHF. CDR3 bases: TGTGCCAGCAGTCACTACGACGCAGGGAGTCAGCCCCAGCATTTT.

As regards this clonotype: The CDR3 does not end in the conserved phenylalanine or tryptophan, so this is likely a read error. The chain joins TRBV5-4 to TRBJ2-1; D might be TRBD1 (6 bases). CDR1 and CDR2 from the germline V gene are SGHNT and YYREEE (reference sequence). This CDR3 spans 15 amino acids. The CDR3 loop reads CTSSSGGRVGNEQFL. For the CDR3, the DNA is TGTACCAGCAGCTCTGGGGGCAGGGTGGGGAATGAGCAGTTCTTA.

This clonotype was counted a single time. This likely comes from a read error, as the CDR3 has no conserved phenylalanine or tryptophan at its end. V gene TRBV11-2 combines with J gene TRBJ1-1; D unclear. CDR1 and CDR2 (germline): SGHAT, FQNNGV. The germline V and J ends were trimmed by 1 base and 1 base, with 16 bases remaining between them. The CDR3 is 17 residues long. The CDR3 DNA sequence: TGTGCCAGCAGCTTAGGGGGAAGGGATAAGTGGAACACTGAAGCTTTCTCT. Protein: CASSLGGRDKWNTEAFS.

Notes on this clonotype: Compared with germline, one end of the junction differs, possibly owing to a read error. The chain is built from TRBV30 and TRBJ2-2; 10 nucleotides align to TRBD2. The CDR3 consists of 17 residues. CDR1 and CDR2 (germline): GTSNPN, SVGIG (reference sequence). CDR3 loop: CTWSVPAGGTRTGELFF. CDR3 sequence (DNA): TGTACCTGGAGTGTACCAGCGGGAGGGACCCGTACCGGGGAGCTGTTTTTT.

As regards this clonotype: As the CDR3 is not closed by the conserved phenylalanine or tryptophan, this likely results from a read error. The DNA is omitted, as the CDR3 cannot be located on it reliably, and the CDR3 follows TCRdb's listing. This chain joins TRBV29-1 and TRBJ2-5. Germline CDR1 is SQVTM and CDR2 is ANQGSEA. From its first to its last residue, the CDR3 has 12 amino acids. CDR3 region: CSVEAWGETKYY.

Remarks on this clonotype: No conserved phenylalanine or tryptophan ends this CDR3, so it is likely a read error. The DNA is left out, because the CDR3 cannot be placed on it with certainty; the CDR3 is given as TCRdb lists it. J is TRBJ2-7 and V is TRBV4-1; the DNA was not compared with TRBD2, the D call given in the table. The CDR3 has 15 residues if both end residues are counted. Germline V gene lookup returns CDR1 MGHRA and CDR2 YSYEKL. This CDR3 reads CASSRGTGRASERHI.

This sequence joins TRBV4-2 and TRBJ2-3; TRBD2 might be the D (6 bases). Germline lookup yields CDR1 LGHNA and CDR2 YNFKEQ. The length of the CDR3 is 16 residues. Trimming took 10 bases from V and 6 from J, leaving 26 bases between them. In nucleotides, the CDR3 is TGTGCCACCAACCAGGTTCGGGCGGCGGGGCTTGATACGCAGTATTTT. It yields the protein CATNQVRAAGLDTQYF.

Concerning this clonotype: The conserved final phenylalanine or tryptophan is absent from the CDR3, which likely points to a read error. V gene TRBV6-6 combines with J gene TRBJ2-3; 11 positions agree with TRBD1. This CDR3 region has 17 residues. In germline, CDR1 is MNHNY, CDR2 SVGAGI (reference sequence). The CDR3 sequence is CANSYDPDRGRTDMQYI. CDR3 in DNA: TGTGCCAACAGTTACGATCCGGACAGGGGGCGCACAGATATGCAGTATATT.

On this clonotype: One junction end disagrees with the germline gene, perhaps due to a read error. The chain joins TRBV6-2 or TRBV6-3 to TRBJ2-1; D is undetermined. The V gene's germline CDR1 is MNHEY and CDR2 SVGEGT. CDR3 length equals 13 residues. The CDR3 bases are TGTGCCAGCAACAGAGGCGGTTATAGTGAGCAGTGCTTC. It codes for CASNRGGYSEQCF.

A word on this clonotype: The junction departs from germline at one end; a sequencing error may be responsible. The chain has TRBV6-1 and TRBJ1-1; D is unclear. The CDR3 sequence is 14 residues long. Germline CDR1 is MNHNS and CDR2 is SASEGT. In nucleotides, the CDR3 is TGTGCCAGCACCGATGGTCGGCGGCATACTGATGCTTTCTTT. This translates into CASTDGRRHTDAFF.

In regard to this clonotype: The CDR3 carries no conserved terminal phenylalanine or tryptophan, so it likely arises from a read error. The rearrangement joins TRBV25-1 to TRBJ1-2; D is undetermined. The germline V gene encodes CDR1 MGHDK and CDR2 SYGVNS. The CDR3 runs 11 residues. The CDR3 reads CASSQWDGYTV. In nucleotides, the CDR3 is TGTGCCAGCAGCCAATGGGATGGGTACACCGTC.

The rearrangement links TRBV6-5 to TRBJ1-2; TRBD1 is a possible D gene (6 bases). CDR1 is MNHEY, CDR2 SVGAGI, per germline. CDR3 size: 17 residues. The CDR3 spells CAGRPPTGGRGYYGYTF. CDR3 in DNA: TGTGCTGGCAGACCTCCGACCGGGGGGCGAGGTTACTATGGCTACACCTTC.

The J gene is TRBJ1-3, the V gene TRBV11-2; D is unclear. The CDR3 consists of 15 residues. Germline-derived CDR1 and CDR2 are SGHAT and FQNNGV. V lost 8 bases and J 2 bases, leaving 16 bases between the germline ends. DNA for the CDR3: TGTGCCAGCGGCTACACCTGGACTCCTGGAAACACCATATATTTT. Protein: CASGYTWTPGNTIYF.